The rows below give T cell receptor beta chains drawn from one sample of a study of T-cell memory formation after mild COVID-19. TCRdb analysed the 5' RACE reads with MiXCR anew, one entry per CDR3 protein. The table has more than 250,000 distinct CDR3 sequences, 16% seen once. Sequenced input: PBMCs or a T cell subset sorted from them (not recorded which). The receptor set was obtained from a man aged 18 to 30 who had mild COVID-19 (a few samples of this study predate the infection). Cell type and time point are not known. CDR3s include the opening cysteine and the closing phenylalanine or tryptophan. The D gene is left open where the match is weak. Expanded clones get a size class; other rows say once, few or many, or leave the size out.

clone size: .; J gene: TRBJ2-5; V gene: TRBV30; D gene: .; CDR3 protein: CAWTGGGETQYF; CDR3 DNA: TGTGCCTGGACGGGGGGCGGCGAGACCCAGTACTTC
clone size: .; J gene: TRBJ2-1; V gene: TRBV29-1; D gene: .; CDR3 protein: CSVGGNEQFF; CDR3 DNA: TGCAGCGTTGGAGGCAATGAGCAGTTCTTC
clone size: .; J gene: TRBJ2-4; V gene: TRBV4-3; D gene: .; CDR3 protein: CASSQPPAELAKNIQYF; CDR3 DNA: TGCGCCAGCAGCCAACCCCCGGCAGAGTTAGCCAAAAACATTCAGTACTTC
clone size: few; J gene: TRBJ1-1; V gene: TRBV4-1; D gene: TRBD1; CDR3 protein: CAVGQGVQGGNTEAFF; CDR3 DNA: TGCGCCGTGGGACAGGGGGTGCAGGGAGGAAACACTGAAGCTTTCTTT
clone size: .; J gene: TRBJ2-1; V gene: TRBV11-1; D gene: .; CDR3 protein: CASSLVRGVGNEQFF; CDR3 DNA: TGTGCCAGCAGCTTAGTCAGGGGGGTTGGCAATGAGCAGTTCTTC
clone size: many; J gene: TRBJ2-4; V gene: TRBV7-8; D gene: .; CDR3 protein: CASSLGQGNIQYF; CDR3 DNA: TGTGCCAGCAGCTTGGGGCAGGGCAACATTCAGTACTTC
clone size: .; J gene: TRBJ1-1; V gene: TRBV7-9; D gene: .; CDR3 protein: CASSLATSRGLQAFF; CDR3 DNA: TGTGCCAGCAGCTTAGCTACGTCTCGGGGCTTGCAAGCTTTCTTT
clone size: .; J gene: TRBJ2-3; V gene: TRBV7-2; D gene: .; CDR3 protein: CASSSGVTGGGTQYF; CDR3 DNA: TGTGCCAGCAGCTCCGGAGTGACAGGCGGGGGTACGCAGTATTTT
clone size: few; J gene: TRBJ2-5; V gene: TRBV5-6; D gene: .; CDR3 protein: CASGGGWVSETQYF; CDR3 DNA: TGTGCCAGCGGCGGTGGCTGGGTCTCCGAGACCCAGTACTTC
clone size: .; J gene: TRBJ2-4; V gene: TRBV7-9; D gene: TRBD2; CDR3 protein: CASSLGAGGPLGAKNIQYF; CDR3 DNA: TGTGCCAGCAGCTTAGGAGCGGGGGGGCCGCTCGGGGCCAAAAACATTCAGTACTTC
clone size: .; J gene: TRBJ2-5; V gene: TRBV20-1; D gene: TRBD2; CDR3 protein: CSARDAAGGLETQYF; CDR3 DNA: TGCAGTGCTAGAGACGCAGCGGGGGGGCTAGAGACCCAGTACTTC
clone size: .; J gene: TRBJ1-2; V gene: TRBV29-1; D gene: .; CDR3 protein: CSAGTSGGGYTF; CDR3 DNA: TGCAGCGCAGGGACATCGGGGGGTGGCTACACCTTC
clone size: .; J gene: TRBJ1-2; V gene: TRBV2; D gene: .; CDR3 protein: CASTSTGQGYTF; CDR3 DNA: TGTGCCAGCACATCGACGGGACAAGGCTACACCTTC
clone size: few; J gene: TRBJ2-3; V gene: TRBV5-1; D gene: TRBD2; CDR3 protein: CASSQGTSGTTDTQYF; CDR3 DNA: TGCGCCAGCAGCCAAGGGACTAGCGGAACCACAGATACGCAGTATTTT
clone size: few; J gene: TRBJ2-7; V gene: TRBV4-2; D gene: TRBD2; CDR3 protein: CASSQLAGTYEQYF; CDR3 DNA: TGTGCCAGCAGCCAACTAGCGGGTACCTACGAGCAGTACTTC
clone size: few; J gene: TRBJ2-6; V gene: TRBV5-6; D gene: .; CDR3 protein: CASSLPKSGRASGANVLTF; CDR3 DNA: TGTGCCAGCAGCTTGCCCAAAAGTGGCAGGGCTTCTGGGGCCAACGTCCTGACTTTC
clone size: .; J gene: TRBJ2-7; V gene: TRBV4-3; D gene: .; CDR3 protein: CASSQITGSSYEQYF; CDR3 DNA: TGCGCCAGCAGCCAGATCACAGGGTCCTCCTACGAGCAGTACTTC
clone size: .; J gene: TRBJ2-3; V gene: TRBV29-1; D gene: .; CDR3 protein: CSVAAGFTDTQYF; CDR3 DNA: TGCAGCGTTGCGGCGGGGTTCACAGATACGCAGTATTTT
clone size: few; J gene: TRBJ2-1; V gene: TRBV4-3; D gene: .; CDR3 protein: CASSPGRGWEQFF; CDR3 DNA: TGCGCCAGCAGCCCGGGAAGGGGGTGGGAGCAGTTCTTC
clone size: many; J gene: TRBJ2-7; V gene: TRBV4-1; D gene: .; CDR3 protein: CASSHSSYEQYF; CDR3 DNA: TGCGCCAGCAGCCACAGCTCCTACGAGCAGTACTTC
clone size: .; J gene: TRBJ2-2; V gene: TRBV20-1; D gene: TRBD2; CDR3 protein: CSAKGLAGANTGELFF; CDR3 DNA: TGCAGTGCTAAGGGACTAGCGGGGGCGAACACCGGGGAGCTGTTTTTT
clone size: few; J gene: TRBJ1-5; V gene: TRBV10-3; D gene: TRBD1; CDR3 protein: CAISDRAHQPQHF; CDR3 DNA: TGTGCCATCAGCGACAGGGCCCATCAGCCCCAGCATTTT
clone size: few; J gene: TRBJ2-3; V gene: TRBV6-6; D gene: .; CDR3 protein: CASSWAGQRDTDTQYF; CDR3 DNA: TGTGCCAGCAGCTGGGCGGGACAGAGAGACACAGATACGCAGTATTTT
clone size: .; J gene: TRBJ1-2; V gene: TRBV12-3/TRBV12-4; D gene: .; CDR3 protein: CASSYPLGSYGYTF; CDR3 DNA: TGTGCCAGCAGTTACCCTCTCGGGTCCTATGGCTACACCTTC
clone size: .; J gene: TRBJ1-1; V gene: TRBV6-5; D gene: .; CDR3 protein: CATSPDNPAGQGTEAFF; CDR3 DNA: TGTGCCACCAGCCCGGACAATCCGGCTGGGCAGGGCACTGAAGCTTTCTTT
clone size: .; J gene: TRBJ2-1; V gene: TRBV7-3; D gene: TRBD1; CDR3 protein: CASSPYGLTGDEQFF; CDR3 DNA: TGTGCCAGCAGCCCTTACGGCCTTACAGGGGATGAGCAGTTCTTC
clone size: .; J gene: TRBJ2-1; V gene: TRBV7-3; D gene: .; CDR3 protein: CASSSSGASSYNEQFF; CDR3 DNA: TGTGCCAGCAGCTCCTCCGGGGCCAGCTCCTACAATGAGCAGTTCTTC
clone size: .; J gene: TRBJ2-2; V gene: TRBV7-2; D gene: .; CDR3 protein: CASSLPPGQLTGELFF; CDR3 DNA: TGTGCCAGCAGCCTACCTCCGGGACAATTAACCGGGGAGCTGTTTTTT
clone size: few; J gene: TRBJ1-2; V gene: TRBV29-1; D gene: .; CDR3 protein: CSVEDGAYGYTF; CDR3 DNA: TGCAGCGTTGAAGATGGGGCCTATGGCTACACCTTC
clone size: few; J gene: TRBJ1-1; V gene: TRBV18; D gene: TRBD1; CDR3 protein: CASSSDRVPTEAFF; CDR3 DNA: TGTGCCAGCTCATCCGACAGGGTGCCCACTGAAGCTTTCTTT
clone size: few; J gene: TRBJ2-6; V gene: TRBV4-3; D gene: TRBD2; CDR3 protein: CASSSRLAETSGANVLTF; CDR3 DNA: TGCGCCAGCAGCTCGCGGCTAGCGGAGACCTCTGGGGCCAACGTCCTGACTTTC
clone size: few; J gene: TRBJ2-5; V gene: TRBV5-1; D gene: .; CDR3 protein: CATRRGVTVRETQYF; CDR3 DNA: TGCGCAACTCGGCGGGGCGTAACAGTCCGAGAGACCCAGTACTTC
clone size: few; J gene: TRBJ1-2; V gene: TRBV3-1; D gene: .; CDR3 protein: CASSQDQVSLNYGYTF; CDR3 DNA: TGTGCCAGCAGCCAAGATCAGGTTAGCCTAAACTATGGCTACACCTTC
clone size: .; J gene: TRBJ2-5; V gene: TRBV18; D gene: .; CDR3 protein: CASSPAAGETQYF; CDR3 DNA: TGTGCCAGCTCACCGGCCGCAGGGGAGACCCAGTACTTC
clone size: few; J gene: TRBJ2-5; V gene: TRBV7-8; D gene: .; CDR3 protein: CASSKETQYF; CDR3 DNA: TGTGCCAGCAGTAAAGAGACCCAGTACTTC
clone size: few; J gene: TRBJ2-2; V gene: TRBV5-1; D gene: .; CDR3 protein: CASSLVGLTGELFF; CDR3 DNA: TGCGCCAGCAGCTTGGTGGGGCTCACCGGGGAGCTGTTTTTT
clone size: few; J gene: TRBJ2-7; V gene: TRBV6-6; D gene: TRBD2; CDR3 protein: CASSYSLAGDPYEQYF; CDR3 DNA: TGTGCCAGCAGTTACTCGCTAGCGGGGGATCCCTACGAGCAGTACTTC
clone size: .; J gene: TRBJ1-2; V gene: TRBV4-2; D gene: .; CDR3 protein: CASSQDQMRGYTF; CDR3 DNA: TGTGCCAGCAGCCAAGATCAGATGCGCGGCTACACCTTC
clone size: .; J gene: TRBJ1-1; V gene: TRBV28; D gene: .; CDR3 protein: CASSFARLEAFF; CDR3 DNA: TGTGCCAGCAGTTTTGCTCGGCTAGAAGCTTTCTTT
clone size: few; J gene: TRBJ2-2; V gene: TRBV5-4; D gene: TRBD1; CDR3 protein: CASSSGTGGPTGELFF; CDR3 DNA: TGTGCCAGCAGCTCCGGGACAGGGGGCCCCACCGGGGAGCTGTTTTTT
clone size: .; J gene: TRBJ2-1; V gene: TRBV19; D gene: .; CDR3 protein: CASSQRLFREQFF; CDR3 DNA: TGTGCCAGTAGTCAACGATTGTTCCGGGAGCAGTTCTTC